This T cell receptor (beta chain) was obtained from a study of CD8 T cells in ankylosing spondylitis. For TCR beta, libraries came from quantitative 5'-RACE with molecular barcodes. TCRdb re-called the 5' RACE reads with MiXCR, one entry per CDR3 protein. The data show about 540,000 distinct CDR3 sequences, more than 9.5% seen once. This clonotype has more than one count but fewer than ten. What it recognizes is unknown. Points from the study as a whole: Significantly higher representation of disease-linked clones was reported for matched ankylosing spondylitis synovial fluid. CD8+ by phenotype, disease-linked clones were relatively rare in peripheral blood. Among TCR beta sequences, a motif of 7 to 9 highly homologous variants appeared characteristic of ankylosing spondylitis blood.

V lost 5 bases and J 0 bases, leaving 8 bases between the germline ends. The CDR3 runs 14 residues. Material: blood, either unsorted or a sorted T cell fraction (not recorded which). The chain has TRBV12-3 or TRBV12-4 and TRBJ2-1; TRBD2 is a possible D gene (5 bases). This receptor was taken from a male donor with ankylosing spondylitis. CDR3 amino acids: CASSLSVSYNEQFF. The CDR3 nucleotides are TGTGCCAGCAGTCTTAGCGTCTCCTACAATGAGCAGTTCTTC.